What follows are 6 T cell receptor beta chains derived from one specimen sequenced in a study of cytomegalovirus exposure and HLA in healthy donors. PCR involved 60 Vbeta and 13 Jbeta primers. Sequencing was performed with immunoSEQ multiplex PCR; in TCRdb, only in-frame clones are kept and a portion is missing. The repertoire holds more than 150,000 clones, with just under 80% as singletons. Sequences were obtained from PBMCs. Receptors originate from a woman in her thirties or forties in good health and CMV-seropositive.

The chain couples TRBV10-3 to TRBJ1-1; a possible D gene is TRBD1 (5 bases). The V end was cut by 7 bases, the J end by 0 bases, with 12 bases between. Germline V gene lookup returns CDR1 ENHRY and CDR2 SYGVKD. The CDR3 length is 14 residues. CDR3 sequence: CAIMGSGMNTEAFF. For the CDR3, the DNA is TGTGCCATCATGGGGTCAGGGATGAACACTGAAGCTTTCTTT.

In nucleotides, the CDR3 is TGTGCCAGCAGCGGTTACAGGGAGCGGGGCTACACCTTC. Amino acids: CASSGYRERGYTF. The chain links TRBV9 to TRBJ1-2; possibly TRBD1 for D (6 bases). Germline V gene data show CDR1 as SGDLS and CDR2 as YYNGEE. V gave up 3 bases and J gave up 8 bases, with 14 bases separating them. The length of the CDR3 is 13 residues.

This chain joins TRBV15 and TRBJ2-2; 10 bases are shared with TRBD2. The germline gives CDR1 LNHNV, CDR2 YYDKDF (reference sequence). Trimming removed 11 bases from V and 7 bases from J; junction bases left unmatched: 10. The CDR3 extends over 14 amino acids. In DNA form, the CDR3 reads TGTGCCGCCATTAGCGGGGGGTACGGCGGGGAGCTGTTTTTT. It yields the protein CAAISGGYGGELFF.

V usage is TRBV7-8 and J usage is TRBJ2-7, with 10 bases identical to TRBD1. CDR1 SGHVS and CDR2 FQNEAQ come from the germline V gene. This CDR3 is 17 amino acids long. V was pared by 4 bases and J by 0 bases, with 9 bases of the junction left unmatched. The chain's CDR3 is CASSSSGWTGGSYEQYF. The CDR3 nucleotides are TGTGCCAGCAGCTCCTCCGGTTGGACAGGGGGCTCCTACGAGCAGTACTTC.

This rearrangement joins TRBV6-4 to TRBJ2-1; 7 nucleotides match TRBD1. Trimming took 5 bases from V and 10 from J; bases not matched to a gene: 8. The germline CDR1 and CDR2 sequences are MRHNA and SNTAGT. The CDR3 totals 13 residues. CDR3 DNA sequence: TGTGCCAGCAGTAACAGACAGGGCACCGAGCAGTTCTTC. It encodes CASSNRQGTEQFF.

The chain combines TRBV30 with TRBJ2-3; TRBD1 might be the D (6 bases). Germline lookup yields CDR1 GTSNPN and CDR2 SVGIG (reference sequence). V was clipped by 6 bases and J by 1 base, with 8 bases between them. The CDR3 length is 12 residues. CDR3 bases: TGTGCCTGTCACAGGGGCACAGATACGCAGTATTTT. Protein product: CACHRGTDTQYF.